The rows below give T cell receptor beta chains drawn from one sample of a study of PD-1 blockade in classical Hodgkin lymphoma. The assay was immunoSEQ multiplex PCR, and TCRdb's table has in-frame clones only and misses some. This table holds about 21,000 clones, roughly 72% found once. Sequencing was performed on peripheral blood mononuclear cells (PBMCs), taken at baseline. All receptors come from a human donor with classical Hodgkin lymphoma. Each CDR3 is given with its conserved first and last residue. A D gene is named only where the DNA matches it firmly. Size is omitted from some rows. Given values are once, few, many or a class for expanded clones.

CASKRLLGEQYF	TGTGCCAGCAAACGCCTGTTGGGCGAGCAGTACTTC	few	TRBV6-5	TRBJ2-7	.
CASSAFSYEQYF	TGTGCCAGCAGCGCTTTCTCCTACGAGCAGTACTTC	.	TRBV7-2	TRBJ2-7	.
CASSDRGQGGDPLHF	TGTGCCAGCAGCGACCGAGGGCAGGGGGGAGATCCCCTCCACTTT	.	TRBV5-5	TRBJ1-6	TRBD1
CAITQGVRDYGYTF	TGTGCCATCACCCAGGGGGTCCGCGACTATGGCTACACCTTC	once	TRBV10-3	TRBJ1-2	TRBD1
CASNAGSSGNTIYF	TGTGCCAGCAATGCGGGGAGCTCTGGAAACACCATATATTTT	.	TRBV6-6	TRBJ1-3	.
CASTPRANTGELFF	TGTGCCAGCACCCCCAGGGCGAACACCGGGGAGCTGTTTTTT	once	TRBV6-6	TRBJ2-2	.
CASAIRSSYNSPLHF	TGTGCTAGTGCCATTCGAAGCTCCTATAATTCACCCCTCCACTTT	.	TRBV12-5	TRBJ1-6	.
CASSFWQGRDGQYF	TGTGCCAGCAGTTTCTGGCAGGGAAGAGATGGCCAGTACTTC	.	TRBV28	TRBJ2-5	.
CASSVQAGYTEAFF	TGTGCCAGCAGCGTGCAGGCAGGGTACACTGAAGCTTTCTTT	.	TRBV9	TRBJ1-1	.
CASSIRREGRYNEQFF	TGTGCCAGTAGTATTCGGCGGGAGGGCCGCTACAATGAGCAGTTCTTC	.	TRBV19	TRBJ2-1	TRBD2
CASSLGRPNQPQHF	TGCGCCAGCAGCTTGGGCAGGCCTAATCAGCCCCAGCATTTT	.	TRBV5-1	TRBJ1-5	.
CASSLAYLMGYEQFF	TGTGCCAGCAGCTTAGCGTACCTTATGGGGTATGAGCAGTTCTTC	.	TRBV7-2	TRBJ2-1	.